This is a list of T cell receptor beta chains from one sample in a study of vaccination effects on CD4 cells after COVID-19. Sequencing used immunoSEQ multiplex PCR; TCRdb keeps in-frame clones, though not all of them. This table has tens of thousands of clones, 66% appearing once. No antigens are known for them. The source material was CD4+ T cells from PBMCs cultured with HCoV-OC43 spike peptides, sampled before COVID-19 vaccination. All receptors derive from a human donor who received a COVID-19 vaccine. The CDR3 runs from the conserved cysteine through the conserved F or W. Fields, in order: D gene, clone size, V gene, J gene, CDR3 protein, CDR3 DNA. The D gene is left open where the match is weak. Not all rows give a size; the values are once, few, many and, for expanded clones, a class.

>TRBD1|few|TRBV5-4|TRBJ1-2
CASSLQGAIIYGYTF
TGTGCCAGCAGCTTACAGGGGGCAATTATCTATGGCTACACCTTC
>TRBD1|.|TRBV11-3|TRBJ2-7
CASSLGTGDSYEQYF
TGTGCCAGCAGCTTGGGGACAGGGGACTCCTACGAGCAGTACTTC
>TRBD2|.|TRBV29-1|TRBJ2-1
CSVEDTLAVEQFF
TGCAGCGTTGAAGATACACTAGCGGTAGAGCAGTTCTTC
>.|few|TRBV14|TRBJ2-7
CASSSRTVVREQYF
TGTGCCAGCAGTTCCAGGACAGTAGTACGCGAGCAGTACTTC
>.|.|TRBV11-3|TRBJ2-5
CASSLGREGIETQYF
TGTGCCAGCAGCCTGGGACGAGAAGGGATAGAGACCCAGTACTTC
>.|once|TRBV19|TRBJ1-6
CASSIGTQVPSPLHF
TGTGCCAGTAGTATAGGGACACAGGTCCCTTCACCCCTCCACTTT
>.|.|TRBV29-1|TRBJ2-2
CSVERVRGPHRELFF
TGCAGCGTTGAAAGGGTCCGGGGCCCCCACCGGGAGCTGTTTTTT
>.|.|TRBV18|TRBJ2-7
CASSGGSGGYEQYF
TGTGCCAGCTCCGGGGGTAGCGGTGGCTACGAGCAGTACTTC
>TRBD1|.|TRBV5-1|TRBJ2-3
CASSSGQGGTDTQYF
TGCGCCAGCAGCTCCGGACAGGGCGGCACAGATACGCAGTATTTT
>TRBD2|.|TRBV5-1|TRBJ2-5
CASKVLAGDLFETQYF
TGCGCCAGCAAAGTACTAGCGGGAGATCTATTTGAGACCCAGTACTTC
>TRBD2|once|TRBV9|TRBJ2-7
CASSVGLAGGGYEQYF
TGTGCCAGCAGCGTAGGTCTTGCGGGAGGCGGCTACGAGCAGTACTTC
>TRBD1|.|TRBV5-1|TRBJ1-1
CASGDREGTEAFF
TGCGCCAGCGGGGACAGGGAGGGCACTGAAGCTTTCTTT
>.|few|TRBV5-4|TRBJ1-2
CASSGLGQNVDGYTF
TGTGCCAGCAGCGGACTCGGACAGAATGTAGATGGCTACACCTTC
>.|.|TRBV5-4|TRBJ2-7
CASSLDGGPYEQYF
TGTGCCAGCAGCTTGGATGGGGGCCCCTACGAGCAGTACTTC
>TRBD1|.|TRBV7-9|TRBJ1-3
CASSRQGYSGNTIYF
TGTGCCAGCAGCCGACAGGGCTACTCTGGAAACACCATATATTTT
>.|few|TRBV24-1|TRBJ2-7
CATSDPTGKFSYEQYF
TGTGCCACCAGTGACCCGACAGGTAAATTCTCCTACGAGCAGTACTTC
>TRBD2|medium-sized|TRBV5-1|TRBJ2-7
CASSSTGGPYEQYF
TGCGCCAGCAGCTCGACGGGAGGGCCCTACGAGCAGTACTTC
>TRBD1|.|TRBV5-4|TRBJ2-7
CASSRTGVSYEQYF
TGTGCCAGCAGCAGGACAGGGGTATCCTACGAGCAGTACTTC
>TRBD1|few|TRBV7-9|TRBJ1-2
CASSRGQGIYYGYTF
TGTGCCAGCAGCCGCGGACAGGGGATATACTATGGCTACACCTTC
>TRBD2|.|TRBV3-1/TRBV3-2|TRBJ2-2
CASSHRWGLAGGERAGELFF
TGTGCCAGCAGCCACAGATGGGGACTAGCGGGAGGCGAAAGAGCCGGGGAGCTGTTTTTT
>TRBD2|.|TRBV6-1|TRBJ2-1
CASSENRLAPYNEQFF
TGTGCCAGCAGTGAAAACAGACTAGCTCCTTACAATGAGCAGTTCTTC
>TRBD1|.|TRBV5-1|TRBJ1-2
CASSLEEGARKGYTF
TGCGCCAGCAGCTTGGAGGAGGGGGCTAGGAAGGGCTACACCTTC
>TRBD1|.|TRBV24-1|TRBJ2-1
CATSDPGGEQFF
TGTGCCACCAGTGACCCAGGGGGAGAGCAGTTCTTC
>.|.|TRBV7-9|TRBJ1-6
CASSLGSYNSPLHF
TGTGCCAGCAGCTTAGGTTCCTATAATTCACCCCTCCACTTT
>.|few|TRBV3-1/TRBV3-2|TRBJ2-5
CASGDRKETQYF
TGTGCCAGCGGGGATAGGAAAGAGACCCAGTACTTC
>TRBD1|.|TRBV30|TRBJ2-7
CAWSRDSSYEQYF
TGTGCCTGGAGTAGGGACAGCTCCTACGAGCAGTACTTC
>.|.|TRBV6-5|TRBJ1-6
CASSYVRGNSPLHF
TGTGCCAGCAGTTACGTTAGGGGAAATTCACCCCTCCACTTT
>.|few|TRBV7-2|TRBJ1-2
CASSLSPDSYGYTF
TGTGCCAGCAGCTTATCTCCAGATTCCTATGGCTACACCTTC
>TRBD2|.|TRBV6-5|TRBJ2-5
CASTGTSGTETQYF
TGTGCCAGCACTGGGACTAGCGGGACGGAGACCCAGTACTTC
>.|.|TRBV4-2|TRBJ2-5
CASSQDLRGETQYF
TGTGCCAGCAGCCAAGATCTGAGGGGGGAGACCCAGTACTTC
>.|many|TRBV5-1|TRBJ2-2
CASREMGGLYTGELFF
TGCGCCAGCAGGGAGATGGGGGGTCTATACACCGGGGAGCTGTTTTTT
>.|.|TRBV4-1|TRBJ1-4
CASSQLTITGTAGEKLFF
TGCGCCAGCAGCCAGCTGACCATCACCGGGACCGCGGGCGAAAAACTGTTTTTT
>.|.|TRBV9|TRBJ2-3
CASSVDVAPIDTQYF
TGTGCCAGCAGCGTAGACGTCGCGCCCATAGATACGCAGTATTTT
>.|.|TRBV18|TRBJ2-7
CASSPPGPPYEQYF
TGTGCCAGCTCACCACCTGGACCCCCTTACGAGCAGTACTTC
>.|.|TRBV6-5|TRBJ1-2
CASSNRVGPYGYTF
TGTGCCAGCAGTAACAGGGTCGGTCCGTATGGCTACACCTTC
>TRBD1|few|TRBV9|TRBJ1-2
CASSLLGQGNYGYTF
TGTGCCAGCAGCCTCCTAGGACAGGGTAACTATGGCTACACCTTC
>.|few|TRBV7-9|TRBJ2-1
CASSTQAPEQFF
TGTGCCAGCAGCACACAGGCCCCTGAGCAGTTCTTC
>.|.|TRBV10-3|TRBJ1-3
CAISGQGNTIYF
TGTGCCATCAGCGGACAAGGAAACACCATATATTTT
>.|.|TRBV12-5|TRBJ1-2
CASGLVRGPNPSGYTF
TGTGCTAGTGGTTTGGTGCGGGGCCCAAACCCTAGTGGCTACACCTTC
>.|.|TRBV19|TRBJ1-2
CASLEQGFYGYTF
TGTGCCAGCCTTGAACAGGGCTTCTATGGCTACACCTTC
>TRBD2|.|TRBV4-1|TRBJ2-7
CASSQPTSGRREQYF
TGCGCCAGCAGCCAACCCACCAGCGGGAGGCGCGAGCAGTACTTC
>TRBD2|few|TRBV5-6|TRBJ2-3
CASSPSGSVTSTDTQYF
TGTGCCAGCAGCCCTAGCGGGAGTGTAACTAGCACAGATACGCAGTATTTT
>.|.|TRBV10-2|TRBJ1-1
CATSLDRLMNTEAFF
TGCGCCACCTCTCTCGACAGGCTGATGAACACTGAAGCTTTCTTT
>TRBD1|.|TRBV7-9|TRBJ2-6
CASSPRDRYPSGANVLTF
TGTGCCAGCAGCCCACGGGACAGGTACCCCTCTGGGGCCAACGTCCTGACTTTC
>.|.|TRBV2|TRBJ1-6
CASITGSSYNSPLHF
TGTGCCAGCATCACAGGGAGCTCCTATAATTCACCCCTCCACTTT
>.|.|TRBV11-1|TRBJ2-2
CASSLGVSNTGELFF
TGTGCCAGCAGCTTAGGGGTTTCGAACACCGGGGAGCTGTTTTTT
>.|.|TRBV5-1|TRBJ1-4
CASSLAVVGGEKLFF
TGCGCCAGCAGCTTGGCAGTCGTCGGGGGTGAAAAACTGTTTTTT
>.|few|TRBV3-1/TRBV3-2|TRBJ2-7
CASSQEGSSYEQYF
TGTGCCAGCAGCCAAGAGGGCTCCTCCTACGAGCAGTACTTC
>.|.|TRBV4-1|TRBJ2-1
CASSQGSSVYNEQFF
TGCGCCAGCAGCCAAGGGAGCTCGGTATACAATGAGCAGTTCTTC
>.|few|TRBV6-5|TRBJ2-7
CASSFTGTVSYEQYF
TGTGCCAGCAGTTTTACCGGGACGGTATCCTACGAGCAGTACTTC
>TRBD1|.|TRBV7-9|TRBJ2-1
CASSLWTGASYNEQFF
TGTGCCAGCAGCCTATGGACAGGGGCATCCTACAATGAGCAGTTCTTC
>.|few|TRBV4-1|TRBJ1-3
CASSQDRDSSGNTIYF
TGCGCCAGCAGCCAAGACAGGGACTCCTCTGGAAACACCATATATTTT
>.|.|TRBV1|TRBJ1-2
CTRGLSRAGREGGYTF
TGCACGAGGGGTTTAAGTCGGGCAGGGAGAGAGGGTGGCTACACCTTC
>.|.|TRBV5-1|TRBJ1-1
CASSLDGMNTEAFF
TGCGCCAGCAGCTTGGACGGGATGAACACTGAAGCTTTCTTT
>TRBD1|many|TRBV18|TRBJ2-6
CASSPRRQGGGANVLTF
TGTGCCAGCTCACCAAGAAGACAGGGTGGTGGGGCCAACGTCCTGACTTTC
>.|few|TRBV14|TRBJ2-2
CASSQVPGGTGELFF
TGTGCCAGCAGCCAAGTTCCAGGCGGCACCGGGGAGCTGTTTTTT